This T cell receptor beta chain was sequenced for a study of shared clonotypes between healthy human individuals. At the level of the study: Researchers assigned three CD4 naive, three CD4 memory, two CD8 naive and one CD8 memory plate to each donor.

CD8 cells classed as naive were CD45RO-negative and positively selected for CCR7, excluding terminally differentiated effector memory CD45RA+ cells. Study donors comprised healthy, HIV-negative adults devoid of recent acute infection or vaccination. On this clone: The target antigen is unknown.

The repertoire was sequenced with immunoSEQ multiplex PCR; TCRdb's copy has only in-frame clones and lacks some. The sample records about 580,000 clones, roughly 98% being singletons. Study outcomes and limitations: Tissues were not sampled, only blood, and their repertoires likely differ. Shared clonotypes: roughly 4.5% naive CD4, under 4% naive CD8, roughly 2.4% memory CD4, 0.4% to 0.45% memory CD8.

The CDR3 contains 14 residues. With 1 base removed from V and 6 bases from J, the gap between germline ends came to 13 bases. CDR1 is SGHTA and CDR2 is FQGNSA in the germline V gene. The chain couples TRBV7-2 to TRBJ2-7, with D possibly called TRBD1 or TRBD2 (5 bases each). Sequenced: naive CD8+ T cells sorted from blood. This receptor was identified in a man under 40 in good health. CDR3 sequence: CASSLVLGVSEQYF. The CDR3 DNA is TGTGCCAGCAGCTTAGTATTGGGGGTTTCCGAGCAGTACTTC.